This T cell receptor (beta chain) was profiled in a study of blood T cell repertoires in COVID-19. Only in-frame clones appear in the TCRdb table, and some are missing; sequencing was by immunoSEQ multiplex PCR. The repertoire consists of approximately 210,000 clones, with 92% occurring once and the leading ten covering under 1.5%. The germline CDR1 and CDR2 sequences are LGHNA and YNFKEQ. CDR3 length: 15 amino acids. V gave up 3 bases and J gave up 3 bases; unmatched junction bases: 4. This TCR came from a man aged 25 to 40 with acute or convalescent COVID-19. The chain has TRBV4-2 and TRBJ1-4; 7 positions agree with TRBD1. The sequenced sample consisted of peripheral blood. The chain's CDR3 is CASSQATGSNEKLFF. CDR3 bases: TGTGCCAGCAGCCAGGCGACAGGGTCTAATGAAAAACTGTTTTTT.